The rows below give T cell receptor beta chains drawn from one sample of a study of T cell repertoires in cytomegalovirus infection. TCRdb called the reads again in MiXCR, with one record for every CDR3 protein. This table holds fewer than 550,000 distinct CDR3 sequences, roughly 30% found once. The sequencing input was PBMCs. The source is a human donor in good health (CMV status not recorded). Some clones in this sample may be carry-over from other donors' samples. Both conserved end residues are part of each CDR3. A D gene is named only where the DNA matches it firmly. Expanded clones get a size class; other rows say once, few or many, or leave the size out.

clone_size	j_call	v_call	d_call	cdr3_nt	cdr3_aa
.	TRBJ2-7	TRBV6-8	.	TGTGCCAGCAGTTCTCCCTCGTCCTACGAGCACTACTTC	CASSSPSSYEHYF
few	TRBJ2-3	TRBV11-2	.	TGTGCCAGTAGGCACGAGACCACAGATACGCAGTATTTT	CASRHETTDTQYF
few	TRBJ1-2	TRBV12-3/TRBV12-4	.	TGTGCCAGCAGTTTTGTAGACAGCTTCTATGGCTACACCTTC	CASSFVDSFYGYTF
.	TRBJ2-1	TRBV5-1	TRBD2	TGCGCCAGCAGCCCCTACGGAATAGCGGGGGGAAGATCCTACAATGAGCAGTTCTTC	CASSPYGIAGGRSYNEQFF
.	TRBJ2-3	TRBV15	.	TGTGCCACCAGCAGAGAACAGCGCACAGATACGCAGTATTTT	CATSREQRTDTQYF
.	TRBJ1-3	TRBV10-3	TRBD1	TGTGCCATCAGTCATGGACAGGGGAGGACTGGAAACACCATATATTTT	CAISHGQGRTGNTIYF
.	TRBJ1-3	TRBV6-6	.	TGTGCCAGCAGTTACGCGGTGCAGGGGCTAGGGAACACCATATATTTT	CASSYAVQGLGNTIYF
.	TRBJ1-1	TRBV2	.	TGTGCCAGCAGTCCCCTTAGGACTGAAGCTTTCTTT	CASSPLRTEAFF
.	TRBJ2-3	TRBV5-4	TRBD2	TGTGCCAGCAGCCTACCCGAGCGGGGAGACCCCCGCACAGATACGCAGTATTTT	CASSLPERGDPRTDTQYF
.	TRBJ1-2	TRBV9	TRBD1	TGTGCCAGCAGCTACGGACAGGGGACGGGCTACACCTTC	CASSYGQGTGYTF
.	TRBJ1-3	TRBV7-9	.	TGTGCCAGCAGCTCGTCCGGGTCTGCTGGAAACACCATATATTTT	CASSSSGSAGNTIYF
few	TRBJ2-2	TRBV5-1	.	TGCGCCAGCAGCCTATACGACGATTTTCCCGGGGAGCTGTTTTTT	CASSLYDDFPGELFF
many	TRBJ1-5	TRBV7-2	TRBD1	TGTGCCAGCAGCGATACCTACTTCGGACAGGGAGGCAATCAGCCCCAGCATTTT	CASSDTYFGQGGNQPQHF
.	TRBJ2-3	TRBV7-9	TRBD2	TGTGCCAGCAGCGAACGGGGGGGCGTCGCAGATACGCAGTATTTT	CASSERGGVADTQYF
many	TRBJ2-3	TRBV10-3	TRBD1	TGTGCCATCAGGGACACAAGGGGGCAGACAGATACGCAGTATTTT	CAIRDTRGQTDTQYF
few	TRBJ1-3	TRBV20-1	.	TGCAGTGCTGGGGGCGGAAACACCATATATTTT	CSAGGGNTIYF